The clone carrying this T cell receptor beta chain was observed a few times. What it binds is unknown. This sample was included in a study of CD8 T cells in ankylosing spondylitis. Study-level results: The disease-linked clones had a CD8+ phenotype and low blood frequencies. Seven or eight highly homologous variants formed a TCR beta motif that appeared characteristic of ankylosing spondylitis blood. Significant enrichment of disease-linked clones was reportedly seen in matched ankylosing spondylitis synovial fluid.

The V gene end was trimmed by 0 bases and the J gene end by 3 bases; junction bases not matched to a gene: 9. The CDR3 runs to 17 residues. The V gene's germline CDR1 is PRHDT and CDR2 FYEKMQ (reference sequence). In making TCR beta libraries, quantitative 5'-RACE with molecular barcodes was used. TCRdb re-called the 5' RACE reads through MiXCR, storing one row per CDR3 protein. The data show 200,000 to 250,000 distinct CDR3 sequences, about 7% seen once. This sequence originates from a male donor with ankylosing spondylitis. Sequenced input: blood, either unsorted or a sorted T cell fraction (not recorded which). The chain has TRBV13 and TRBJ1-2, with 8 bases lining up with TRBD1. CDR3 sequence: CASSLGRGTGGHYGYTF. CDR3 nucleotides: TGTGCCAGCAGCTTAGGAAGAGGTACAGGGGGTCACTATGGCTACACCTTC.